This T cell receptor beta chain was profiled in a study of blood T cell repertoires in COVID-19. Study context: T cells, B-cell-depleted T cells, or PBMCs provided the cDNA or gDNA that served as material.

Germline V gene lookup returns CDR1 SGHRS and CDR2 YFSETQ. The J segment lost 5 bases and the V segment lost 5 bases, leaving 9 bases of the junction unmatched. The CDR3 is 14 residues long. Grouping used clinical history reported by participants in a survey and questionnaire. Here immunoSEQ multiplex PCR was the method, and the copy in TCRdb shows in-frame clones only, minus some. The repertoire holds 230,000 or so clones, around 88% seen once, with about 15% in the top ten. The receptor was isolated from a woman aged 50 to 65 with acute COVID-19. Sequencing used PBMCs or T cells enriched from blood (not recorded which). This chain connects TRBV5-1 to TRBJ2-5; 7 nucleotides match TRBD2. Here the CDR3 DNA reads TGCGCCAGCAGAAGAGGGGAGGGCTGGGAGACCCAGTACTTC. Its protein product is CASRRGEGWETQYF.